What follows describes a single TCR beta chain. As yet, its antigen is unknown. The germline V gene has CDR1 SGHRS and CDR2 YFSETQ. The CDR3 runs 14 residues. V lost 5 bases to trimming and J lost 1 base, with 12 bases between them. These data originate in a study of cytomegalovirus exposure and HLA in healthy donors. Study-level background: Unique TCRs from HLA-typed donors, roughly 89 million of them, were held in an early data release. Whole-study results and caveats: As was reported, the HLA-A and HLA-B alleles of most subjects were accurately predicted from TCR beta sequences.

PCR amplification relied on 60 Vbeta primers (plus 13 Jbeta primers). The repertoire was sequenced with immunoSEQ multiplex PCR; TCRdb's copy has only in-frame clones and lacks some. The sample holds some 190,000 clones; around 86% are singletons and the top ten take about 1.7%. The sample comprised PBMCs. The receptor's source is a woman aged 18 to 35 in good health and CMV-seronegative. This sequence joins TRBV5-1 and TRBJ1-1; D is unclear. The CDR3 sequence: CASSWRRGNTEAFF. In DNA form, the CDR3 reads TGCGCCAGCAGTTGGAGGCGGGGGAACACTGAAGCTTTCTTT.